This is a list of T cell receptor beta chains from one sample in a study of blood T cells in healthy people across ages. TCRdb fed the 5' RACE reads into MiXCR, producing one record per CDR3 protein. The repertoire has 650,000 to 700,000 distinct CDR3 sequences, under 65% of them found once; the top ten carry about 13%. The sequencing sample was made of blood. These receptors originate from a woman over 75 in good health. Each CDR3 is given with its conserved first and last residue. The D gene is left open where the match is weak. Not every row has a clone size; where given, it reads once, few, many or a size class.

d_call: NA; clone_size: NA; j_call: TRBJ2-1; v_call: TRBV9; cdr3_nt: TGTGCCAGCAGCCTGAACCCGGTGGGTGAGCAGTTCTTC; cdr3_aa: CASSLNPVGEQFF
d_call: TRBD1; clone_size: few; j_call: TRBJ2-1; v_call: TRBV20-1; cdr3_nt: TGCAGTGCTAGTAACCCAAACAGGGGGAGCTCCTACAATGAGCAGTTCTTC; cdr3_aa: CSASNPNRGSSYNEQFF
d_call: NA; clone_size: many; j_call: TRBJ2-7; v_call: TRBV12-3/TRBV12-4; cdr3_nt: TGTGCCAGCAGTTTGCGGAGAATCTACGAGCAGTACTTC; cdr3_aa: CASSLRRIYEQYF
d_call: NA; clone_size: NA; j_call: TRBJ2-7; v_call: TRBV20-1; cdr3_nt: TGCAGTGCTGCCTACGGACAGAGACCCTACGAGCAGTACTTC; cdr3_aa: CSAAYGQRPYEQYF
d_call: TRBD1; clone_size: once; j_call: TRBJ2-7; v_call: TRBV2; cdr3_nt: TGTGCCAGATCACAGGGGAAGAGCTACGAGCAGTACTTC; cdr3_aa: CARSQGKSYEQYF
d_call: TRBD2; clone_size: NA; j_call: TRBJ2-3; v_call: TRBV10-3; cdr3_nt: TGTGCCATCACCCGGACTAGCGGAAATACAGATACGCAGTATTTT; cdr3_aa: CAITRTSGNTDTQYF
d_call: NA; clone_size: many; j_call: TRBJ2-1; v_call: TRBV29-1; cdr3_nt: TGCAGCGTTGAAGATCGAGGGACCAGGATCTCCTACAATGAGCAGTTCTTC; cdr3_aa: CSVEDRGTRISYNEQFF
d_call: NA; clone_size: once; j_call: TRBJ1-4; v_call: TRBV20-1; cdr3_nt: TGCAGTGCTAGAGATAGGCGGGTCCCTAATGAAAAACTGTTTTTT; cdr3_aa: CSARDRRVPNEKLFF
d_call: TRBD1; clone_size: many; j_call: TRBJ1-4; v_call: TRBV7-2; cdr3_nt: TGTGCCAGCAGCTCCCAGGGGGCGGGTTACGGTGAAAAACTGTTTTTT; cdr3_aa: CASSSQGAGYGEKLFF
d_call: NA; clone_size: once; j_call: TRBJ1-4; v_call: TRBV20-1; cdr3_nt: TGCAGTGCTAGGATTTGGGGAGTTAATGAAAAACTGTTTTTT; cdr3_aa: CSARIWGVNEKLFF
d_call: TRBD1; clone_size: NA; j_call: TRBJ2-5; v_call: TRBV5-1; cdr3_nt: TGCGCCAGCAGACGGGACAGCCCAGAGACCCAGTACTTC; cdr3_aa: CASRRDSPETQYF
d_call: TRBD1; clone_size: NA; j_call: TRBJ2-4; v_call: TRBV2; cdr3_nt: TGTGCCAGCAGAGCTCTAACAGGGGACAAAAACATTCAGTACTTC; cdr3_aa: CASRALTGDKNIQYF
d_call: NA; clone_size: many; j_call: TRBJ2-5; v_call: TRBV28; cdr3_nt: TGTGCCAGCAGTTTATCAGGGACCTTTGCGGGAAAGACCCAGTACTTC; cdr3_aa: CASSLSGTFAGKTQYF
d_call: NA; clone_size: NA; j_call: TRBJ2-3; v_call: TRBV12-3/TRBV12-4; cdr3_nt: TGTGCCAGCGTGGCCCCCACAGATACGCAGTATTTT; cdr3_aa: CASVAPTDTQYF
d_call: NA; clone_size: once; j_call: TRBJ2-1; v_call: TRBV5-1; cdr3_nt: TGCGCCAGCAGCTTGATGGGGAGCTCCTACAATGGGCAGTTCTTC; cdr3_aa: CASSLMGSSYNGQFF
d_call: NA; clone_size: few; j_call: TRBJ1-5; v_call: TRBV19; cdr3_nt: TGTGCCAGTAGTTATACCCACACTACCAATCAGCCCCAGCATTTT; cdr3_aa: CASSYTHTTNQPQHF
d_call: TRBD2; clone_size: many; j_call: TRBJ2-5; v_call: TRBV29-1; cdr3_nt: TGCAGCGTTGAAGATAGGCGGGGGGGCGGGACCCAGTACTTC; cdr3_aa: CSVEDRRGGGTQYF
d_call: TRBD1; clone_size: once; j_call: TRBJ1-5; v_call: TRBV6-5; cdr3_nt: TGTGCCAGCAGTGGGACAGGACAAAATCAGCCCCAGCATTTT; cdr3_aa: CASSGTGQNQPQHF
d_call: NA; clone_size: many; j_call: TRBJ2-1; v_call: TRBV7-3; cdr3_nt: TGTGCCAGCAGCTCCCAGAGGAATGAGCAGTTCTTC; cdr3_aa: CASSSQRNEQFF
d_call: TRBD2; clone_size: NA; j_call: TRBJ2-5; v_call: TRBV29-1; cdr3_nt: TGCAGCGTTGCAGCGGGGCTAAAAGAGACCCAGTACTTC; cdr3_aa: CSVAAGLKETQYF
d_call: TRBD2; clone_size: many; j_call: TRBJ2-5; v_call: TRBV20-1; cdr3_nt: TGCAGTGCTAGTCCCACCATTTATAGCGGGGAAGAGACCCAGTACTTC; cdr3_aa: CSASPTIYSGEETQYF
d_call: NA; clone_size: NA; j_call: TRBJ2-7; v_call: TRBV6-1; cdr3_nt: TGTGCCAGCAGTGACGGTCGGACGGTCCCCTACGAGCAGTACTTC; cdr3_aa: CASSDGRTVPYEQYF
d_call: TRBD2; clone_size: NA; j_call: TRBJ2-4; v_call: TRBV4-2; cdr3_nt: TGTGCCAGCAGCCAACGGGAGGGACTAGCGTTGAACATTCAGTACTTC; cdr3_aa: CASSQREGLALNIQYF
d_call: TRBD2; clone_size: once; j_call: TRBJ2-3; v_call: TRBV29-1; cdr3_nt: TGCAGCGCCCTTGGGGCGGGAGGCGCAGATACGCAGTATTTT; cdr3_aa: CSALGAGGADTQYF
d_call: NA; clone_size: few; j_call: TRBJ2-5; v_call: TRBV18; cdr3_nt: TGTGCCAGCGGAGACGCAGGAGAGACCCAGTACTTC; cdr3_aa: CASGDAGETQYF
d_call: TRBD2; clone_size: NA; j_call: TRBJ2-3; v_call: TRBV29-1; cdr3_nt: TGCAGCGTTGGTGGGGCCGGGACTAGCAGAGTCACAGATACGCAGTATTTT; cdr3_aa: CSVGGAGTSRVTDTQYF
d_call: TRBD1; clone_size: NA; j_call: TRBJ2-7; v_call: TRBV20-1; cdr3_nt: TGCAGTGCTAGATTAGAGGCGGTGGACAGGGTGGTCGGGGAGCAGTACTTC; cdr3_aa: CSARLEAVDRVVGEQYF
d_call: TRBD1; clone_size: few; j_call: TRBJ2-3; v_call: TRBV28; cdr3_nt: TGTGCCAGCAGCTCAGGGGGCGGGGTGACAGATACGCAGTATTTT; cdr3_aa: CASSSGGGVTDTQYF
d_call: NA; clone_size: NA; j_call: TRBJ2-3; v_call: TRBV29-1; cdr3_nt: TGCAGCGTGTCTGGAGGAAGCACAGATACGCAGTATTTT; cdr3_aa: CSVSGGSTDTQYF
d_call: TRBD1; clone_size: NA; j_call: TRBJ2-7; v_call: TRBV19; cdr3_nt: TGTGCCAGTAGTGGATGGGACAGGTCCTTCTACGAGCAGTACTTC; cdr3_aa: CASSGWDRSFYEQYF
d_call: NA; clone_size: few; j_call: TRBJ1-1; v_call: TRBV6-5; cdr3_nt: TGTGCCAGCATCCCACCCATGGGGAACACTGAAGCTTTCTTT; cdr3_aa: CASIPPMGNTEAFF
d_call: NA; clone_size: many; j_call: TRBJ2-1; v_call: TRBV10-3; cdr3_nt: TGTGCCATCACCGCGGATAATAGCAACAATGAGCAGTTCTTC; cdr3_aa: CAITADNSNNEQFF
d_call: NA; clone_size: many; j_call: TRBJ2-1; v_call: TRBV4-1; cdr3_nt: TGCGCCAGCAGCCAAAAGAGAGAGCAGTTCTTC; cdr3_aa: CASSQKREQFF
d_call: NA; clone_size: NA; j_call: TRBJ2-2; v_call: TRBV12-3/TRBV12-4; cdr3_nt: TGTGCCAGCAGACTGAGAGGGAACACCGGGGAGCTGTTTTTT; cdr3_aa: CASRLRGNTGELFF
d_call: TRBD1; clone_size: NA; j_call: TRBJ2-5; v_call: TRBV6-1; cdr3_nt: TGTGCCAGCAGTGAATTGTACAGGGGGAAAGAGACCCAGTACTTC; cdr3_aa: CASSELYRGKETQYF
d_call: NA; clone_size: NA; j_call: TRBJ1-5; v_call: TRBV20-1; cdr3_nt: TGCAGTGTTTCGACAGACGGAGATCAGCCCCAGCATTTT; cdr3_aa: CSVSTDGDQPQHF
d_call: NA; clone_size: once; j_call: TRBJ2-5; v_call: TRBV25-1; cdr3_nt: TGTGCCAGCAGTGACGGAGAGACCCAGTACTTC; cdr3_aa: CASSDGETQYF
d_call: NA; clone_size: NA; j_call: TRBJ1-4; v_call: TRBV2; cdr3_nt: TGTGCCAGCAGTGAAGAATGGGTCGCAACTAATGAAAAACTGTTTTTT; cdr3_aa: CASSEEWVATNEKLFF
d_call: NA; clone_size: NA; j_call: TRBJ2-5; v_call: TRBV4-2; cdr3_nt: TGTGCCAGCAGCCAGATAACAGGGACTCTAGAGACCCAGTACTTC; cdr3_aa: CASSQITGTLETQYF
d_call: NA; clone_size: NA; j_call: TRBJ2-2; v_call: TRBV5-1; cdr3_nt: TGCGCCAGCAGCTTTCCCCGGGACTTTGACACCGGGGGGCTGTTTTTT; cdr3_aa: CASSFPRDFDTGGLFF
d_call: TRBD2; clone_size: many; j_call: TRBJ2-4; v_call: TRBV28; cdr3_nt: TGTGCCAGCAGTCCTCCCTTAGCGGGAGGGCCTCGGTACTTC; cdr3_aa: CASSPPLAGGPRYF
d_call: NA; clone_size: NA; j_call: TRBJ2-3; v_call: TRBV9; cdr3_nt: TGTGCCAGCAGCCCAGACAAAGCTAGCACAGATACGCAGTATTTT; cdr3_aa: CASSPDKASTDTQYF
d_call: NA; clone_size: NA; j_call: TRBJ2-2; v_call: TRBV7-3; cdr3_nt: TGTGCCAGCAGCTCTGTCCCGGCCCCGGTCACCGGGGAGCTGTTTTTT; cdr3_aa: CASSSVPAPVTGELFF
d_call: TRBD2; clone_size: NA; j_call: TRBJ2-1; v_call: TRBV9; cdr3_nt: TGTGCCAGCAGCGGGACTAGCGGGGAGGGTGAGCAGTTCTTC; cdr3_aa: CASSGTSGEGEQFF
d_call: TRBD1; clone_size: many; j_call: TRBJ1-2; v_call: TRBV7-9; cdr3_nt: TGTGCCAGCAGCTCTACAGGGGGTATGGATGGCTACACCTTC; cdr3_aa: CASSSTGGMDGYTF
d_call: TRBD2; clone_size: NA; j_call: TRBJ2-3; v_call: TRBV20-1; cdr3_nt: TGCAGTGCTAGGTCGCGGGGGGATACGCAGTATTTT; cdr3_aa: CSARSRGDTQYF
d_call: TRBD2; clone_size: NA; j_call: TRBJ2-7; v_call: TRBV6-6; cdr3_nt: TGTGCCAGCAGCGTCGGGAGGATCGACGAGCAGTACTTC; cdr3_aa: CASSVGRIDEQYF